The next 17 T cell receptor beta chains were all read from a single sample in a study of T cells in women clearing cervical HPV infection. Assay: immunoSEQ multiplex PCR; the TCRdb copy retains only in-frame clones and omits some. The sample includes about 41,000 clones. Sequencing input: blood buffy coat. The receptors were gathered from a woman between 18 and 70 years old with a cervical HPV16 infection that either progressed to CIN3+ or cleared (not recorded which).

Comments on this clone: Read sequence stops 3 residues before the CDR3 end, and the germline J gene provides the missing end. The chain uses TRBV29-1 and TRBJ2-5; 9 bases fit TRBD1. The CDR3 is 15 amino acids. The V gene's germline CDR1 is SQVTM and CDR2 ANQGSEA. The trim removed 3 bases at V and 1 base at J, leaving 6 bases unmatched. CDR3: CSVERDRDSQETQYF. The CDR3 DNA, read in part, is TGCAGCGTTGAGCGGGACAGGGATAGCCAAGAGACC.

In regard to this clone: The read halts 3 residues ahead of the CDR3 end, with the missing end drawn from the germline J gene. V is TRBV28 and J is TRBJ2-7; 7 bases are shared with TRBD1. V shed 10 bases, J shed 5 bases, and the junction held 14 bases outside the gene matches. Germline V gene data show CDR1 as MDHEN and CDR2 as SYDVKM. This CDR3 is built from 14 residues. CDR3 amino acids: CATSGRQGIDEQYF. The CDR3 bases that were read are TGTGCCACCTCTGGGCGACAGGGTATCGACGAG.

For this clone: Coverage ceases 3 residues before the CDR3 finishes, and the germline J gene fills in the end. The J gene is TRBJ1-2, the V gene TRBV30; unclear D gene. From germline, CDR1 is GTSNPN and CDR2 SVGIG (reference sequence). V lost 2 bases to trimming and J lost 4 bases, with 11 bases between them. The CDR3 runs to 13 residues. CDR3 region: CAWSLGGSYGYTF. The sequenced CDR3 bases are TGTGCCTGGAGTCTAGGAGGCTCCTATGGC.

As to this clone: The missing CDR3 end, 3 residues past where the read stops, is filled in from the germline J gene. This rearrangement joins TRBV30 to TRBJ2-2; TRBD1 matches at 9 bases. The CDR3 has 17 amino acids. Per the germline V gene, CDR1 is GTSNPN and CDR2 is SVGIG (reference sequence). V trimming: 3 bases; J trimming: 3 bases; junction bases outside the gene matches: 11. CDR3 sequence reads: CAWRALGQGKDTGELFF. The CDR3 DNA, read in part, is TGTGCCTGGAGAGCTCTAGGACAGGGGAAAGACACCGGGGAG.

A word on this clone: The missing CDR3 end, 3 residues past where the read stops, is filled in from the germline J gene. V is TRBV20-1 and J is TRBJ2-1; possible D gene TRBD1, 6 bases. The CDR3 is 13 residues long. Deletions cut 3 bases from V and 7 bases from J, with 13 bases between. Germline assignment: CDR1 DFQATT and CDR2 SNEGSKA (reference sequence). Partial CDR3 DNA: TGCAGTGCTAGTCGAACAGGGACGAATGAG. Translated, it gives CSASRTGTNE. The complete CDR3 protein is CSASRTGTNEQFF.

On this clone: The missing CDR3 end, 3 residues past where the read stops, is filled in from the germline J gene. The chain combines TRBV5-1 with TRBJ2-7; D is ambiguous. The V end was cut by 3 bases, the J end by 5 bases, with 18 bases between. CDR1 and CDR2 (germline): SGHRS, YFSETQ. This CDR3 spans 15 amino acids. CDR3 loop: CASSSKGAPPDEQYF. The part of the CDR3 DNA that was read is TGCGCCAGCAGCTCGAAGGGCGCTCCCCCAGACGAG. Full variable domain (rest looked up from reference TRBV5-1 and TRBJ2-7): KAGVTQTPRYLIKTRGQQVTLSCSPISGHRSVSWYQQTPGQGLQFLFEYFSETQRNKGNFPGRFSGRQFSNSRSEMNVSTLELGDSALYLCASSSKGAPPDEQYFGPGTRLTVT.

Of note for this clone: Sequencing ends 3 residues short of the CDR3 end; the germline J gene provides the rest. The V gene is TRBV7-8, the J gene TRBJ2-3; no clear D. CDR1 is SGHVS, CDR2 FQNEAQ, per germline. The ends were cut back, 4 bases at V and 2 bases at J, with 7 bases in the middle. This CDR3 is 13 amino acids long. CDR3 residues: CASSSSITDTQYF. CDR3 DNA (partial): TGTGCCAGCAGCTCCAGTATCACAGATACG.

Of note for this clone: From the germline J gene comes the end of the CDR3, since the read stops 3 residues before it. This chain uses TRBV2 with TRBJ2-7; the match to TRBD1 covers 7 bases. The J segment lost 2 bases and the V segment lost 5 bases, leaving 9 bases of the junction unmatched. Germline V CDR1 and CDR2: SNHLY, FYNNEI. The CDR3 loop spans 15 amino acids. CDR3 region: CASSQGDSLPYEQYF. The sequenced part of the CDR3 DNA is TGTGCCAGCAGTCAGGGGGACAGCCTTCCCTACGAG.

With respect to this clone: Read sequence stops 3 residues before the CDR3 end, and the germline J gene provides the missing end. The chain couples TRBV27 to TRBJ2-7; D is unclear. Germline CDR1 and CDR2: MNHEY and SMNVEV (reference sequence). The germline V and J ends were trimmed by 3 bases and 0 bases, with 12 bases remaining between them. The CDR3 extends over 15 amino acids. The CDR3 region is CASSFTGFSSYEQYF. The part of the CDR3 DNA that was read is TGTGCCAGCAGTTTTACCGGGTTCAGCTCCTACGAG.

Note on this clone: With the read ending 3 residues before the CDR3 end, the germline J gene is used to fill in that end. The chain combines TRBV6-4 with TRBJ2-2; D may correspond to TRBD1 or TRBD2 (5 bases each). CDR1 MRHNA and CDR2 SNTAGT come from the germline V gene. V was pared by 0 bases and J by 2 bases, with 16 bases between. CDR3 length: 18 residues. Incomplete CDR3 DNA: TGTGCCAGCAGTGACTCATACAGGATAGGGAGTAACACCGGGGAG. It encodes CASSDSYRIGSNTGE. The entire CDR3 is CASSDSYRIGSNTGELFF.

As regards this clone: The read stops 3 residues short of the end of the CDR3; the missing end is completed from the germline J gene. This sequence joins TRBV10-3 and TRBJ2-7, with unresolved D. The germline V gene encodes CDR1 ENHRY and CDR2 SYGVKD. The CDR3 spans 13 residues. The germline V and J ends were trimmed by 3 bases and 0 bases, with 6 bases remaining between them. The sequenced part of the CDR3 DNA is TGTGCCATCAGTGATACCAGCTCCTACGAG. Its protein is CAISDTSSYE. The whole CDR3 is CAISDTSSYEQYF.

CDR3 sequence: CASSLYSNTEAFF. Partial CDR3 DNA: TGTGCCAGCAGCTTATATTCGAACACTGAA. The V gene is TRBV7-8, the J gene TRBJ1-1, with no clear D. The read finishes 3 residues shy of the CDR3 end, and the germline J gene is used to complete it. CDR1 SGHVS and CDR2 FQNEAQ come from the germline V gene. The CDR3 length is 13 residues. Trimming stripped 2 bases from V and 1 base from J, with 5 bases between. Full variable domain (missing parts from reference TRBV7-8 and TRBJ1-1): GAGVSQSPRYKVAKRGQDVALRCDPISGHVSLFWYQQALGQGPEFLTYFQNEAQLDKSGLPSDRFFAERPEGSVSTLKIQRTQQEDSAVYLCASSLYSNTEAFFGQGTRLTVV.

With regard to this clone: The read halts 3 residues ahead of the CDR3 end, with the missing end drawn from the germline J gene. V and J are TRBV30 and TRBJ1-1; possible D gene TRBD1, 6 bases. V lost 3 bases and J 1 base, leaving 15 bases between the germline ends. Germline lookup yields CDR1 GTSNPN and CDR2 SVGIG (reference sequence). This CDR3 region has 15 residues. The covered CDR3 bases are TGTGCCTGGAGGCATCCACAGGGAACGAACACTGAA. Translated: CAWRHPQGTNTE. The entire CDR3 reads CAWRHPQGTNTEAFF. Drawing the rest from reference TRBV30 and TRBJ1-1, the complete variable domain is SQTIHQWPATLVQPVGSPLSLECTVEGTSNPNLYWYRQAAGRGLQLLFYSVGIGQISSEVPQNLSASRPQDRQFILSSKKLLLSDSGFYLCAWRHPQGTNTEAFFGQGTRLTVV.

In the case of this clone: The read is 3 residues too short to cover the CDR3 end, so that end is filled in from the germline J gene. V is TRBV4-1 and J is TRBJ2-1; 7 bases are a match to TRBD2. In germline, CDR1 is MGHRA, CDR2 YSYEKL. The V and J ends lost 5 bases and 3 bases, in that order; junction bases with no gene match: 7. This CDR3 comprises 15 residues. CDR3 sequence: CASSKTGTNYNEQFF. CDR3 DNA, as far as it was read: TGCGCCAGCAGCAAAACCGGGACTAACTACAATGAG.

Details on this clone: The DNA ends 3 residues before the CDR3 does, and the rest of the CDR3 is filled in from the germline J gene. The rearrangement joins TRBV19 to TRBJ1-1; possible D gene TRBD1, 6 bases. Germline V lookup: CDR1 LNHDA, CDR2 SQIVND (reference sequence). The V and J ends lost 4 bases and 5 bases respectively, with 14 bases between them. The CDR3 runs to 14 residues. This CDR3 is CASSTQGGGTEAFF. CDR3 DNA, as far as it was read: TGTGCCAGTAGTACACAGGGCGGAGGGACTGAA. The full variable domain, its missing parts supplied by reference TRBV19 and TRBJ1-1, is DGGITQSPKYLFRKEGQNVTLSCEQNLNHDAMYWYRQDPGQGLRLIYYSQIVNDFQKGDIAEGYSVSREKKESFPLTVTSAQKNPTAFYLCASSTQGGGTEAFFGQGTRLTVV.

The CDR3 reads CASGADRAPIQDSPLHF. The covered CDR3 bases are TGTGCTAGTGGGGCGGACAGGGCACCGATACAGGATTCACCC. The V gene is TRBV12-5, the J gene TRBJ1-6, with 8 bases lining up with TRBD1. The read finishes 3 residues shy of the CDR3 end, and the germline J gene is used to complete it. Losses at the gene ends were 6 bases for V and 8 bases for J; bases not matched to a gene: 15. Germline V gene lookup returns CDR1 LGHNT and CDR2 FRNRAP. The CDR3 consists of 17 residues.

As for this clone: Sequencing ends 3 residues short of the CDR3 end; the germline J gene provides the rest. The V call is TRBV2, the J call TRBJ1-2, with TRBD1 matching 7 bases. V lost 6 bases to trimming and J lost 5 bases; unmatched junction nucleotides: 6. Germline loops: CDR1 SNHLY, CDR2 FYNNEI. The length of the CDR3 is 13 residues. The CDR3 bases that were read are TGTGCCAGCAGGGGGACAGACAAATATGGC. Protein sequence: CASRGTDKYG. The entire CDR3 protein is CASRGTDKYGYTF.